The 5 T cell receptor beta chains presented below share a single source sample, sequenced in a study of a mutant IDH1 vaccine in newly diagnosed glioma. Sequencing used immunoSEQ multiplex PCR; TCRdb keeps in-frame clones, though not all of them. This table holds about 23,000 clones, 80% to 85% found once. No antigen has been identified for these receptors. Time point indicated: week 47, end of study. Each dose of the vaccine consisted of 300 ug of mutant IDH1 20-mer peptide, with topical imiquimod. Sample: PBMCs, taken from a glioma patient whose treatment included an IDH1 peptide vaccine. The receptors stem from a man aged 35 to 55 with glioma.

This clone has a single count. The chain is built from TRBV27 and TRBJ2-7; D gene unclear. This CDR3 contains 14 residues. The V and J ends lost 0 bases and 3 bases respectively, with 9 bases between them. The V gene's germline CDR1 is MNHEY and CDR2 SMNVEV (reference sequence). CDR3 nucleotides: TGTGCCAGCAGTTTATCGAAGAGCCACTACGAGCAGTACTTC. This translates into CASSLSKSHYEQYF.

This clone has only a few counts. The rearrangement links TRBV7-3 to TRBJ2-7, with unresolved D. The CDR3 has 16 residues. Trimming shortened V by 0 bases and J by 0 bases, and 12 bases separated the two germline ends. The germline V gene has CDR1 SGHTA and CDR2 FQGTGA. CDR3 amino acids: CASSLTPGRNSYEQYF. The CDR3 region has the DNA TGTGCCAGCAGCTTAACCCCCGGAAGGAACTCCTACGAGCAGTACTTC.

The J gene is TRBJ2-1, the V gene TRBV10-3, with TRBD2 identical over 7 bases. CDR1 ENHRY and CDR2 SYGVKD come from the germline V gene. With 0 bases clipped from V and 4 bases from J, the junction kept 3 bases outside the gene matches. The CDR3 runs 15 residues. The CDR3 is CAISESAGEYNEQFF. Written as DNA, the CDR3 is TGTGCCATCAGTGAGTCCGCGGGGGAGTACAATGAGCAGTTCTTC.

This clone appeared a few times. The chain carries TRBV6-1 and TRBJ1-2; D ambiguous. Germline V CDR1 and CDR2: MNHNS, SASEGT. V lost 4 bases and J lost 3, with 9 bases in between. The CDR3 length is 13 residues. CDR3 region: CASSVTVDYGYTF. The CDR3 region has the DNA TGTGCCAGCAGTGTCACAGTTGACTATGGCTACACCTTC.

The chain employs TRBV2 and TRBJ2-7; D may be TRBD1 (6 bases). The CDR3 is 13 amino acids. V lost 6 bases to trimming and J lost 9 bases, with 18 bases between them. CDR1 and CDR2 (germline): SNHLY, FYNNEI. The DNA of the CDR3 is TGTGCCAGCAGACCCGACAGGCTCGGCGGGCAGTACTTC. Its translation: CASRPDRLGGQYF.